This is a list of T cell receptor beta chains from one sample in a study. TCRdb independently ran MiXCR on the RT-PCR reads; one entry per CDR3 protein. In the table there are about 680,000 distinct CDR3 sequences, 14% of which are singletons. Material: memory CD4+ T cells from blood. These receptors were collected from a female donor in good health, serving as a healthy control. CDR3s include the opening cysteine and the closing phenylalanine or tryptophan. The D gene is left open where the match is weak. Clone size is not always given. Where it is, it says once, few, many or a class for expanded clones.

-,TRBJ1-1,few,TRBV20-1,CSAREGEGSTEAFF,TGCAGTGCTAGAGAGGGAGAGGGGAGCACTGAAGCTTTCTTT
TRBD1,TRBJ1-6,-,TRBV6-2/TRBV6-3,CASSNRGQVQNSPLHF,TGTGCCAGCAGTAACCGAGGACAGGTTCAGAATTCACCCCTCCACTTT
-,TRBJ2-6,few,TRBV18,CASSPRYTFSGANVLTF,TGTGCCAGCTCACCAAGGTACACGTTCTCTGGGGCCAACGTCCTGACTTTC
-,TRBJ1-5,-,TRBV20-1,CSARDRIRGDQPQHF,TGCAGTGCTAGAGATCGAATTAGGGGAGATCAGCCCCAGCATTTT
-,TRBJ1-1,-,TRBV5-5,CASSFDGMGTEAFF,TGTGCCAGCAGCTTCGACGGAATGGGCACTGAAGCTTTCTTT
TRBD2,TRBJ2-3,many,TRBV20-1,CSASSGLAGGSSTDTQYF,TGCAGTGCTAGTTCGGGACTAGCGGGAGGAAGCTCCACAGATACGCAGTATTTT
TRBD1,TRBJ2-5,-,TRBV5-1,CASSSLGQGVSGTQYF,TGCGCCAGCAGCTCCTTGGGGCAGGGGGTTTCAGGGACCCAGTACTTC
-,TRBJ2-3,many,TRBV4-1,CASQAMRGMDTQYF,TGCGCCAGCCAAGCGATGCGGGGCATGGATACGCAGTATTTT
TRBD1,TRBJ1-2,-,TRBV20-1,CSAYPGGQYYGYTF,TGCAGTGCTTACCCGGGGGGACAGTACTATGGCTACACCTTC
TRBD1,TRBJ1-1,-,TRBV20-1,CSARDSFRGLDTEAFF,TGCAGTGCTAGAGATTCTTTCAGGGGGCTGGACACTGAAGCTTTCTTT
-,TRBJ2-2,few,TRBV12-3/TRBV12-4,CASTLRGLNTGELFF,TGTGCCAGCACCCTTCGAGGACTGAACACCGGGGAGCTGTTTTTT
-,TRBJ2-7,many,TRBV5-6,CASGPISSYEQYF,TGTGCCAGCGGACCGATTAGCTCCTACGAGCAGTACTTC
-,TRBJ1-1,many,TRBV15,CATSRDPVGVGAEAFF,TGTGCCACCAGCAGAGATCCGGTAGGTGTCGGCGCTGAAGCTTTCTTT
TRBD1,TRBJ2-1,few,TRBV3-1,CASSQGGVTPGQGTFF,TGTGCCAGCAGCCAAGGTGGTGTAACCCCGGGACAGGGTACGTTCTTC
-,TRBJ2-5,-,TRBV7-2,CASSSYLSGETQYF,TGTGCCAGCAGCTCCTACTTGTCGGGGGAGACCCAGTACTTC
-,TRBJ2-5,-,TRBV15,CATSRDRMAGAETQYF,TGTGCCACCAGCAGAGATAGAATGGCAGGGGCGGAGACCCAGTACTTC
-,TRBJ1-5,few,TRBV7-2,CASSSRADQPQHF,TGTGCCAGCAGCTCACGTGCCGATCAGCCCCAGCATTTT
-,TRBJ2-7,-,TRBV10-3,CAISESATASYEQYF,TGTGCCATCAGTGAGTCTGCCACCGCATCCTACGAGCAGTACTTC
TRBD2,TRBJ2-1,many,TRBV28,CASRPPSGRGSYNEQFF,TGTGCCAGCAGACCACCTAGCGGGAGGGGCTCCTACAATGAGCAGTTCTTC
TRBD1,TRBJ2-7,many,TRBV6-6,CASSYVRGQRSYEQYF,TGTGCCAGCAGTTACGTCCGGGGACAGCGTTCCTACGAGCAGTACTTC
TRBD1,TRBJ1-1,few,TRBV7-8,CASSPWTGGSHEAFF,TGTGCCAGCAGCCCGTGGACAGGGGGGTCCCATGAAGCTTTCTTT
-,TRBJ2-5,few,TRBV7-6,CASSSHFRGETQYF,TGTGCCAGCAGCTCACATTTTCGAGGGGAGACCCAGTACTTC
TRBD1,TRBJ2-2,-,TRBV7-9,CASSLATGSAGELFF,TGTGCCAGCAGCTTAGCGACAGGGTCGGCCGGGGAGCTGTTTTTT
-,TRBJ1-4,-,TRBV2,CASNEQGPGEKLFF,TGTGCCAGCAATGAGCAGGGGCCCGGAGAAAAACTGTTTTTT
TRBD2,TRBJ2-2,-,TRBV20-1,CSARLAGKNTGELFF,TGCAGTGCCCGACTAGCGGGGAAGAACACCGGGGAGCTGTTTTTT
-,TRBJ2-7,-,TRBV3-1,CASSQDGGTEPGEQYF,TGTGCCAGCAGCCAAGACGGCGGGACTGAGCCCGGCGAGCAGTACTTC
TRBD1,TRBJ1-2,few,TRBV27,CASSLTPARQGVNYGYTF,TGTGCCAGCAGTCTAACACCCGCCAGACAGGGCGTGAACTATGGCTACACCTTC
TRBD2,TRBJ2-7,many,TRBV6-5,CASSSTRLAGYYEQYF,TGTGCCAGCAGCTCAACGAGGCTAGCGGGATATTACGAGCAGTACTTC
-,TRBJ2-7,many,TRBV12-3/TRBV12-4,CASSFGTEYEQYF,TGTGCCAGCAGTTTTGGAACCGAGTACGAGCAGTACTTC
-,TRBJ1-1,many,TRBV6-5,CASSRDADNTEAFF,TGTGCCAGCAGTCGGGACGCAGACAACACTGAAGCTTTCTTT
-,TRBJ2-2,many,TRBV12-3/TRBV12-4,CASSRDGGSAGELFF,TGTGCCAGCAGTCGGGACGGAGGGTCGGCCGGGGAGCTGTTTTTT
-,TRBJ2-3,-,TRBV7-2,CASSGGGGADTQYF,TGTGCCAGCAGCGGTGGAGGGGGGGCAGATACGCAGTATTTT
-,TRBJ2-1,-,TRBV20-1,CSASGYGVSNEQFF,TGCAGTGCTAGTGGCTACGGGGTCTCCAATGAGCAGTTCTTC
-,TRBJ2-7,many,TRBV6-5,CASSPHSDSSYEQYF,TGTGCCAGCAGTCCCCACTCGGACAGCTCCTACGAGCAGTACTTC
-,TRBJ2-5,-,TRBV27,CASSLSHFETQYF,TGTGCCAGCAGTTTATCGCATTTTGAGACCCAGTACTTC
-,TRBJ1-4,many,TRBV29-1,CSVESPGGNEKLFF,TGCAGCGTTGAGAGCCCCGGGGGGAACGAAAAACTGTTTTTT
TRBD1,TRBJ2-1,-,TRBV15,CATSPRQGLYNEQFF,TGTGCCACCAGCCCGCGACAGGGGCTTTACAATGAGCAGTTCTTC
TRBD2,TRBJ2-3,-,TRBV7-2,CASSDRLAGTGADTQYF,TGTGCCAGCAGCGATCGACTAGCGGGTACGGGGGCAGATACGCAGTATTTT
-,TRBJ2-4,many,TRBV30,CAWSPGLKNIQYF,TGTGCCTGGAGCCCCGGGTTAAAAAACATTCAGTACTTC
TRBD1,TRBJ2-7,-,TRBV9,CASSAGQGNYEQYF,TGTGCCAGCAGCGCCGGACAGGGGAATTACGAGCAGTACTTC
-,TRBJ2-5,-,TRBV12-3/TRBV12-4,CASNSVEGSQETQYF,TGTGCCAGCAACTCGGTCGAGGGGTCCCAAGAGACCCAGTACTTC
-,TRBJ1-4,few,TRBV5-8,CASRVDATNEKLFF,TGTGCCAGCAGGGTGGATGCAACTAATGAAAAACTGTTTTTT
TRBD1,TRBJ2-7,many,TRBV5-1,CASRYPGQGSQQYF,TGCGCCAGCAGATATCCGGGACAGGGGTCCCAGCAGTACTTC
TRBD1,TRBJ1-5,few,TRBV5-5,CASSLGNRGGGQPQHF,TGTGCCAGCAGCTTAGGGAACAGGGGGGGAGGTCAGCCCCAGCATTTT
-,TRBJ1-1,-,TRBV2,CASRRQSMNTEAFF,TGTGCCAGCAGACGACAGTCCATGAACACTGAAGCTTTCTTT
TRBD2,TRBJ2-5,-,TRBV18,CASSPPGLQKETQYF,TGTGCCAGCTCACCCCCGGGACTACAGAAAGAGACCCAGTACTTC
TRBD1,TRBJ2-7,-,TRBV11-1,CASRTRDRGKQYF,TGTGCCAGCAGAACTCGGGACAGGGGAAAGCAGTACTTC
-,TRBJ2-1,many,TRBV4-2,CASSQEVVAGLSYNEQFF,TGTGCCAGCAGCCAAGAGGTGGTCGCGGGGCTCTCCTACAATGAGCAGTTCTTC
-,TRBJ2-2,few,TRBV4-3,CASSQRRVGGNANTGELFF,TGCGCCAGCAGCCAACGGCGCGTGGGGGGAAACGCGAACACCGGGGAGCTGTTTTTT
-,TRBJ1-6,few,TRBV12-3/TRBV12-4,CASIPPGSVNSPLHF,TGTGCCAGCATCCCTCCAGGGTCGGTAAATTCACCCCTCCACTTT
-,TRBJ1-2,many,TRBV20-1,CSARDPGSARGYTF,TGCAGTGCTAGAGATCCAGGGTCGGCCCGTGGCTACACCTTC
-,TRBJ1-5,-,TRBV19,CASSMGGSSNQPQHF,TGTGCCAGTAGTATGGGAGGAAGTAGCAATCAGCCCCAGCATTTT
-,TRBJ1-2,few,TRBV6-2/TRBV6-3,CASSSRLGGYTF,TGTGCCAGCAGTTCGCGCTTGGGGGGCTACACCTTC